These T cell receptor beta chains were read from a single sample in a study of blood T cells in healthy people across ages. One entry per CDR3 protein, called by TCRdb with MiXCR from the 5' RACE reads. The repertoire holds around 2 million distinct CDR3 sequences, with about two fifths as singletons. The sample was blood. The receptors derive from a human donor in good health. Each CDR3 is given without its conserved first and last residue. The D gene is left open where the match is weak.

J gene | D gene | V gene | CDR3 protein
TRBJ2-3 | . | TRBV6-1 | ASSASLQSSTDTQY
TRBJ1-4 | . | TRBV12-3/TRBV12-4 | ASSFQGKLF
TRBJ2-3 | . | TRBV11-3 | ASSFHPRADTQY
TRBJ1-6 | . | TRBV5-1 | ASSLGRIYNSPLH
TRBJ2-1 | . | TRBV5-1 | ASTDSEGGPGNEQF
TRBJ1-1 | . | TRBV4-1 | ASSPHKGQITEAF
TRBJ2-6 | . | TRBV12-3/TRBV12-4 | ASSSTPGRPSGANVLT
TRBJ2-7 | . | TRBV7-9 | ASSLSTRGGVEQY
TRBJ2-3 | . | TRBV29-1 | SACEGAIDTQY
. | . | TRBV7-2 | ASSFSNSPYEQY
TRBJ1-4 | . | TRBV7-2 | ASSFYNEKLF
TRBJ1-1 | . | TRBV29-1 | SVGTIGHTEAF
TRBJ1-2 | . | TRBV2 | ASKTGIGYGYT
TRBJ1-1 | TRBD1 | TRBV7-2 | ASSPGGSLTEAF
TRBJ2-1 | . | TRBV15 | ATSRDWGVHNEQF
TRBJ2-6 | . | TRBV7-3 | ASTMGPSGANVLT
TRBJ2-3 | . | TRBV30 | AWSVVVDTQY
TRBJ1-1 | TRBD1 | TRBV12-3/TRBV12-4 | ASSLDREDSNTEAF
TRBJ2-7 | . | TRBV29-1 | SVGKGTYEQY
TRBJ1-1 | . | TRBV5-1 | ASSIQQGNTEAF
TRBJ2-7 | TRBD1 | TRBV7-6 | ASSSGTGGRKQY
TRBJ2-1 | TRBD1 | TRBV29-1 | SVDIGGMNEQF
TRBJ1-5 | . | TRBV29-1 | SVRGAEGQPQH
TRBJ2-7 | . | TRBV4-2 | ASSQEIEWLTSYEQY
TRBJ2-3 | TRBD2 | TRBV6-2/TRBV6-3 | ASSYPGLAGGSLTDTQY
TRBJ2-3 | TRBD1 | TRBV9 | ASSGWGQNTDTQY
TRBJ2-1 | TRBD2 | TRBV3-1 | ASSRVAGGPGEQF
TRBJ2-6 | TRBD1 | TRBV10-3 | AITGQGASGANVLT
TRBJ2-6 | TRBD1 | TRBV9 | ASSVPGQGWSGANVLT